This T cell receptor beta chain was identified in a study of CD8+CD57+ T cells in acquired aplastic anemia. Trimming took 0 bases from V and 4 from J, leaving 10 bases between them. Germline CDR1 and CDR2: WSHSY and SAAADI. The CDR3 has 15 amino acids. Profiling that covered TCR beta VDJ and CDR3 relied on genomic DNA as its template. TCRdb ran MiXCR on the reads and lists one entry per CDR3 protein. This sample has 150,000 or so distinct CDR3 sequences, with more than 45% found just once. Only patients with CD8+CD57+ cell expansion on flow cytometry were chosen for sequencing. The clonotype originates from a human donor with aplastic anemia. Sequencing was performed on sorted CD4+, CD8+, or CD8+CD57+ T cells (not recorded which) from PBMCs. The chain has TRBV10-2 and TRBJ1-3; possible D gene TRBD1, 5 bases. The CDR3 DNA is TGCGCCAGCAGTGAGTCGAGGGCAGGGGGAAACACCATATATTTT. It translates to CASSESRAGGNTIYF.